Included here is one TCR beta chain sequence, with context. Here immunoSEQ multiplex PCR was the method, and the copy in TCRdb shows in-frame clones only, minus some. In the table there are 150,000 to 200,000 clones, more than 70% of which are singletons. The data were obtained in a study of blood T cell repertoires in COVID-19. Trimming shortened V by 7 bases and J by 8 bases, and 14 bases separated the two germline ends. The CDR3 is 12 amino acids. CDR1 LGHDT and CDR2 YNNKEL come from the germline V gene (reference sequence). The sequence was obtained from a man aged 40-49 years with active or convalescent COVID-19. The specimen was peripheral blood. This sequence joins TRBV3-1 (or the pseudogene TRBV3-2) and TRBJ1-2; D is perhaps TRBD1 (6 bases). In nucleotides, the CDR3 is TGTGCCAGCACCCGAGGGGGGGAAGGCTACACCTTC. It codes for CASTRGGEGYTF.